A single sample is the source of the 32 T cell receptor beta chains below, sequenced in a study of cytomegalovirus exposure and HLA in healthy donors (dated by TCRdb to between 2016 and 2019). The library was made by the immunoSEQ multiplex PCR assay. A mixture of 60 forward primers for TCR Vbeta segments and 13 reverse primers for TCR Jbeta segments was used in the multiplex PCR. Here the immuneACCESS table is served through TCRdb, limited to in-frame sequences with V and J called. Missing clones are a known gap in these copies; in checked studies unresolved V genes cover under half, and the rest lacks a known reason. The sample contains 110,000 or so clones, 12% to 15% of them found a single time. The top ten hold about 0.8% of the sample. Specimen: PBMCs. The receptors derive from a female donor in good health and CMV-seronegative.

The gene calls are TRBV9 and TRBJ2-1, with 11 positions matching TRBD2. Germline CDR1 SGDLS, CDR2 YYNGEE. Germline trimming cut 3 bases from V and 2 bases from J; bases unmatched to any gene: 4. This CDR3 is built from 16 residues. In DNA form, the CDR3 reads TGTGCCAGCAGCGCGGGACTAGCGGTGCCCTACAATGAGCAGTTCTTC. The encoded protein is CASSAGLAVPYNEQFF.

J is TRBJ1-5 and V is TRBV18, with D hard to call. Trimming pared 1 base from V and 6 bases from J, leaving 7 bases between. This CDR3 spans 13 amino acids. CDR1 and CDR2 from the germline V gene are KGHSH and LQKENI. CDR3 DNA sequence: TGTGCCAGCTCACCACGAGAGGCTCAGCCCCAGCATTTT. This codes for CASSPREAQPQHF. The entire variable domain, with the rest obtained from reference TRBV18 and TRBJ1-5, is as follows: NAGVMQNPRHLVRRRGQEARLRCSPMKGHSHVYWYRQLPEEGLKFMVYLQKENIIDESGMPKERFSAEFPKEGPSILRIQQVVRGDSAAYFCASSPREAQPQHFGDGTRLSIL.

V usage is TRBV7-2 and J usage is TRBJ2-1; a possible D gene is TRBD1 (5 bases). The CDR3 has 15 residues. Trimming pared 2 bases from V and 6 bases from J, leaving 14 bases between. Germline lookup yields CDR1 SGHTA and CDR2 FQGNSA. The CDR3 DNA sequence: TGTGCCAGCAGCTTACCAGGGCTAGACGGCAATGAGCAGTTCTTC. This encodes CASSLPGLDGNEQFF.

This clone was found a few times. This sequence joins TRBV27 and TRBJ2-2; D is possibly TRBD1 (5 bases). This CDR3 has 14 amino acids. Trimming shortened V by 3 bases and J by 8 bases, and 13 bases separated the two germline ends. Germline V CDR1 and CDR2: MNHEY, SMNVEV (reference sequence). The CDR3 here is CASSLTVIGGELFF. CDR3 nucleotide sequence: TGTGCCAGCAGTTTGACAGTGATCGGTGGGGAGCTGTTTTTT.

This clone was observed a handful of times. The V call is TRBV2, the J call TRBJ2-1; D unclear. This CDR3 has 12 amino acids. From germline, CDR1 is SNHLY and CDR2 FYNNEI. Deletions cut 8 bases from V and 0 bases from J, with 5 bases between. The CDR3 DNA is TGTGCCAGCGGAGTCTCCTACAATGAGCAGTTCTTC. Encoded protein: CASGVSYNEQFF. Drawing the rest from reference TRBV2 and TRBJ2-1, the complete variable domain is EPEVTQTPSHQVTQMGQEVILRCVPISNHLYFYWYRQILGQKVEFLVSFYNNEISEKSEIFDDQFSVERPDGSNFTLKIRSTKLEDSAMYFCASGVSYNEQFFGPGTRLTVL.

The chain carries TRBV5-4 and TRBJ2-1, with 9 bases identical to TRBD2. Germline trimming cut 4 bases from V and 7 bases from J; bases unmatched to any gene: 9. The length of the CDR3 is 15 residues. Germline values: CDR1 SGHNT, CDR2 YYREEE (reference sequence). CDR3 amino acids: CASSTEGGRGNEQFF. Written as DNA, the CDR3 is TGTGCCAGCAGCACGGAGGGCGGGAGGGGAAATGAGCAGTTCTTC.

This clone came up many times. The V and J genes are TRBV5-6 and TRBJ1-4, with 7 bases identical to TRBD1. Germline assignment: CDR1 SGHDT and CDR2 YYEEEE. The trim removed 1 base at V and 0 bases at J, leaving 12 bases unmatched. The CDR3 consists of 19 residues. The CDR3 DNA reads as TGTGCCAGCAGCTTGTTCTTCAGGGGGTCCTCCTCAACTAATGAAAAACTGTTTTTT. It translates to CASSLFFRGSSSTNEKLFF.

This clone was observed a few times. The CDR3 protein is CASSVGGMDTEAFF. The CDR3 nucleotides are TGTGCCAGCAGCGTAGGGGGCATGGACACTGAAGCTTTCTTT. V is TRBV9 and J is TRBJ1-1, with a tentative D call TRBD1 (5 bases). The CDR3 has 14 residues. V was cut by 0 bases and J by 3 bases, with 9 bases left in between. Germline V lookup: CDR1 SGDLS, CDR2 YYNGEE.

This clone occurred a few times. The V call is TRBV29-1, the J call TRBJ2-7; 9 nucleotides match TRBD1. Germline V CDR1 and CDR2: SQVTM, ANQGSEA. This CDR3 contains 15 residues. Unmatched junction bases numbered 16, after V lost 4 bases and J lost 9 bases. CDR3: CSVVPQTTTGGRQYF. CDR3 nucleotide sequence: TGCAGCGTTGTGCCCCAGACGACGACAGGGGGACGGCAGTACTTC.

The chain links TRBV7-6 to TRBJ2-1; 10 bases align to TRBD2. V lost 1 base and J lost 6; bases outside the gene matches: 3. Looked up from germline, CDR1 is SGHVS and CDR2 is FNYEAQ. This CDR3 contains 15 residues. CDR3 sequence: CASSLGLAGVNEQFF. CDR3 sequence (DNA): TGTGCCAGCAGCTTAGGCCTAGCGGGAGTCAATGAGCAGTTCTTC.

A few counts support this clone. The genes are TRBV4-3 and TRBJ2-2; 10 nucleotides match TRBD1. This CDR3 comprises 18 residues. Germline V gives CDR1 LGHNA, CDR2 YSLEER. The ends lost 4 bases at V and 4 bases at J; junction bases unmatched: 12. The CDR3 loop reads CASSLGPGTGAGTGELFF. CDR3 sequence (DNA): TGCGCCAGCAGCCTTGGGCCCGGGACAGGGGCGGGCACCGGGGAGCTGTTTTTT.

The chain recombines TRBV7-2 with TRBJ2-1; 9 bases align to TRBD2. The V segment lost 0 bases and the J segment 2 bases; nucleotides outside the gene matches: 2. CDR1 and CDR2 from the germline V gene are SGHTA and FQGNSA. The CDR3 contains 16 residues. The CDR3 sequence is CASSLAAGGPYNEQFF. The CDR3 nucleotides read TGTGCCAGCAGCTTAGCGGCGGGAGGGCCCTACAATGAGCAGTTCTTC.

The chain recombines TRBV7-2 with TRBJ1-5, with 9 bases that match TRBD1. The CDR3 spans 16 residues. Looked up from germline, CDR1 is SGHTA and CDR2 is FQGNSA. V lost 5 bases to trimming and J lost 6 bases; unmatched junction nucleotides: 11. The CDR3 nucleotides are TGTGCCAGCAGCGCCCGGGACAGGGCTTTGGGTCAGCCCCAGCATTTT. Translating gives CASSARDRALGQPQHF.

Remarks on this clone: Other DNA sequences of this sample code for an identical CDR3. J is TRBJ2-2 and V is TRBV29-1, with D possibly matching TRBD2 (7 bases). Germline assignment: CDR1 SQVTM and CDR2 ANQGSEA. CDR3 size: 14 residues. Trimming took 6 bases from V and 6 from J, leaving 17 bases between them. The CDR3, as DNA: TGCAGCGTGGGGGGGACGGGGGGCCCCGGGGAGCTGTTTTTT. As protein: CSVGGTGGPGELFF.

Only a few counts were recorded for this clone. The genes are TRBV4-1 and TRBJ1-3; D may be TRBD1 (6 bases). With 4 bases removed from V and 4 bases from J, the gap between germline ends came to 11 bases. The CDR3 has 14 residues. Germline V gene data show CDR1 as MGHRA and CDR2 as YSYEKL. In nucleotides, the CDR3 is TGCGCCAGCAGCCGGGCAGGGGAGGGAAACACCATATATTTT. Its translation: CASSRAGEGNTIYF.

This clone was seen more than once but under ten times. The chain links TRBV9 to TRBJ2-1; TRBD1 matches 7 bases. Trimming removed 5 bases from V and 4 bases from J; junction bases left unmatched: 9. CDR3 length: 15 amino acids. CDR1 is SGDLS and CDR2 is YYNGEE in the germline V gene. The CDR3 loop reads CASRASGTEYNEQFF. As DNA, the CDR3 is TGTGCCAGCAGAGCCTCCGGGACAGAGTACAATGAGCAGTTCTTC.

This clone was observed a handful of times. The chain combines TRBV27 with TRBJ2-1; 8 bases are a match to TRBD2. The CDR3 has 16 residues. Germline V gene data show CDR1 as MNHEY and CDR2 as SMNVEV (reference sequence). Trimming at V came to 4 bases and at J to 7 bases, leaving 12 bases not matched to a gene. The CDR3 loop reads CASSSHRGGTRNEQFF. The CDR3 DNA reads as TGTGCCAGCAGTTCGCATCGGGGGGGCACTCGGAATGAGCAGTTCTTC.

J is TRBJ1-2 and V is TRBV20-1, with TRBD1 matching 7 bases. Germline loops: CDR1 DFQATT, CDR2 SNEGSKA (reference sequence). The CDR3 consists of 10 residues. Losses at the gene ends were 5 bases for V and 7 bases for J; bases not matched to a gene: 1. CDR3 loop: CSARQGGYTF. For the CDR3, the DNA is TGCAGTGCTCGACAGGGTGGCTACACCTTC.

This chain uses TRBV6-1 with TRBJ1-2; TRBD1 is a possible D gene (5 bases). In germline, CDR1 is MNHNS, CDR2 SASEGT. The CDR3 spans 17 residues. The V end lost 6 bases, the J end lost 6 bases, and 26 bases lay between the germline ends. The CDR3 protein is CASSERWSGGGEDGYTF. The CDR3 DNA follows: TGTGCCAGCAGCGAACGTTGGTCCGGGGGAGGAGAAGATGGCTACACCTTC.

This clone came up a few times. The chain combines TRBV11-3 with TRBJ2-6; tentatively, D is TRBD1 (5 bases). The V end was cut by 2 bases, the J end by 0 bases, with 8 bases between. The CDR3 totals 16 residues. Looked up from germline, CDR1 is SGHNT and CDR2 is YENEEA. The CDR3 reads CASSLTGSSGANVLTF. The CDR3 bases are TGTGCCAGCAGCTTAACAGGCAGCTCTGGGGCCAACGTCCTGACTTTC.

This clone appeared a few times. This chain connects TRBV13 to TRBJ1-1, with no clear D. Trimming pared 4 bases from V and 1 base from J, leaving 7 bases between. There are 13 residues in the CDR3. Germline CDR1 is PRHDT and CDR2 is FYEKMQ (reference sequence). In DNA form, the CDR3 reads TGTGCCAGCAGCTCGAGTGGGAACACTGAAGCTTTCTTT. This codes for CASSSSGNTEAFF.

This clone was seen only a few times. The CDR3 nucleotides read TGTGCCAGCAGCTGGCGAGGGACAGGGGGAGGAAACACCATATATTTT. The encoded protein is CASSWRGTGGGNTIYF. This chain links TRBV7-2 with TRBJ1-3, with 11 nucleotides matching TRBD1. Germline CDR1 and CDR2: SGHTA and FQGNSA. This CDR3 region has 16 residues. Trimming cost V 4 bases and J 4 bases; bases outside gene matches: 6.

This clone was detected only a few times. The J gene is TRBJ1-2, the V gene TRBV14, with 7 bases fitting TRBD1. The CDR3 consists of 14 residues. Trimming removed 4 bases from V and 4 bases from J; junction bases left unmatched: 6. Per the germline V gene, CDR1 is SGHDN and CDR2 is FVKESK. Here the CDR3 DNA reads TGTGCCAGCAGCCGGGATACAGGGGTCTATGGCTACACCTTC. Encoded protein: CASSRDTGVYGYTF.

The V and J genes are TRBV19 and TRBJ1-1, with D perhaps matching TRBD1 (6 bases). CDR1 and CDR2 (germline): LNHDA, SQIVND (reference sequence). The germline V and J ends were trimmed by 3 bases and 1 base, with 15 bases remaining between them. The CDR3 sequence is 16 residues long. The CDR3 loop is CASSIRAQGTNTEAFF. The CDR3 DNA reads as TGTGCCAGTAGTATTCGTGCACAGGGTACGAACACTGAAGCTTTCTTT.

This clone turned up a few times. The chain recombines TRBV2 with TRBJ2-2, with TRBD1 matching over 7 bases. The CDR3 runs 15 residues. The germline CDR1 and CDR2 sequences are SNHLY and FYNNEI. Trimming cost V 5 bases and J 2 bases; bases outside gene matches: 5. This chain's CDR3 is CASSRDRANTGELFF. The CDR3 DNA follows: TGTGCCAGCAGTAGAGACAGGGCAAACACCGGGGAGCTGTTTTTT.

This clone was counted a few times. CDR3 coding DNA: TGTGTAGTAGCGGCCCTTCCCTACGAGCAGTACTTC. This translates into CVVAALPYEQYF. The chain recombines TRBV28 with TRBJ2-7, with D possibly being TRBD2 (6 bases). The CDR3 covers 12 residues. The germline gives CDR1 MDHEN, CDR2 SYDVKM.

The chain carries TRBV27 and TRBJ1-2; tentative D call: TRBD1 (6 bases). Germline lookup yields CDR1 MNHEY and CDR2 SMNVEV (reference sequence). The CDR3 sequence is 15 residues long. V was trimmed by 3 bases and J by 1 base, leaving 12 bases between them. CDR3 sequence (DNA): TGTGCCAGCAGTTTCTCGTACAGGGATAACTATGGCTACACCTTC. It translates to CASSFSYRDNYGYTF.

This clone was observed a few times. This chain connects TRBV5-4 to TRBJ2-7; 7 positions match TRBD1. The junction had 4 bases not matched to a gene; V was cut back by 0 bases and J by 7 bases. The germline CDR1 and CDR2 sequences are SGHNT and YYREEE (reference sequence). CDR3 length: 13 amino acids. CDR3 amino acids: CASSLGQGDEQYF. The CDR3 bases are TGTGCCAGCAGCTTGGGTCAGGGGGATGAGCAGTACTTC.

The V gene is TRBV7-2, the J gene TRBJ1-3; no clear D. Trimming took off 1 base at V and 7 bases at J, with 8 bases between the two ends. The length of the CDR3 is 13 residues. CDR1 and CDR2 from the germline V gene are SGHTA and FQGNSA. CDR3 coding DNA: TGTGCCAGCAGCTTAGGGAGGCGGAACACCATATATTTT. Translating it yields CASSLGRRNTIYF.

This clone occurred a few times. The chain links TRBV29-1 to TRBJ2-5; 10 bases are shared with TRBD2. V lost 0 bases to trimming and J lost 4 bases; unmatched junction nucleotides: 5. This CDR3 is built from 15 residues. The germline CDR1 and CDR2 sequences are SQVTM and ANQGSEA. CDR3 in amino acids: CSVEELAGLGETQYF. Written as DNA, the CDR3 is TGCAGCGTTGAAGAACTAGCGGGGTTGGGAGAGACCCAGTACTTC.

There are a few counts of this clone. This chain links TRBV6-1 with TRBJ1-5, with D perhaps matching TRBD1 (5 bases). There are 14 residues in the CDR3. Germline V CDR1 and CDR2: MNHNS, SASEGT. V lost 5 bases to trimming and J lost 3 bases, with 11 bases between them. The CDR3 is CASSNTGFNQPQHF. The CDR3 DNA sequence: TGTGCCAGCAGTAATACAGGATTCAATCAGCCCCAGCATTTT.

This clone showed up just a few times. V gene TRBV4-2 combines with J gene TRBJ2-7; 7 bases agree with TRBD2. This CDR3 comprises 15 residues. Per germline, CDR1 LGHNA and CDR2 YNFKEQ. After removal of 4 bases from V and 6 bases from J, the junction contained 12 bases not matched to a gene. The CDR3 region has the DNA TGTGCCAGCAGCCCGAACCCCGCGGGAGTGGGCGAGCAGTACTTC. The encoded protein is CASSPNPAGVGEQYF.